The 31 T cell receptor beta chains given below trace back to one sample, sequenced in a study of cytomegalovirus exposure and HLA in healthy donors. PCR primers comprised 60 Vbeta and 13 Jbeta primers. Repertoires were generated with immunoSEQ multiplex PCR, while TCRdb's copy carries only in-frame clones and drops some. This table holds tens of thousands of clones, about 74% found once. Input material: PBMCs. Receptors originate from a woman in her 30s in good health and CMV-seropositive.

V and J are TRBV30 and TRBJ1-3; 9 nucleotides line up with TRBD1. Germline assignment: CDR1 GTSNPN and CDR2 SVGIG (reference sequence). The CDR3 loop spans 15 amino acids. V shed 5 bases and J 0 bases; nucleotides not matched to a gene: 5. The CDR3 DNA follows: TGTGCCTGGGGCGGGACAGGGAGCTCTGGAAACACCATATATTTT. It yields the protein CAWGGTGSSGNTIYF.

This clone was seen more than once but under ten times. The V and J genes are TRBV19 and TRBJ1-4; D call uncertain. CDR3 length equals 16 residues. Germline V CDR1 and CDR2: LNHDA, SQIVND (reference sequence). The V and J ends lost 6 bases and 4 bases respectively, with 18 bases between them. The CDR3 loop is CASSPLGRRNNEKLFF. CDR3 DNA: TGTGCCAGTAGCCCGTTGGGGAGGAGGAATAATGAAAAACTGTTTTTT.

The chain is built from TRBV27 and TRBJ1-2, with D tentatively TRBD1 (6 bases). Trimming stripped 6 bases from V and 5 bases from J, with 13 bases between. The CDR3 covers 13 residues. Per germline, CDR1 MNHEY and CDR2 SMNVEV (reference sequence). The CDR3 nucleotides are TGTGCCAGCAGCCCCTCCCAGGGGTATGGCTACACCTTC. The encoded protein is CASSPSQGYGYTF.

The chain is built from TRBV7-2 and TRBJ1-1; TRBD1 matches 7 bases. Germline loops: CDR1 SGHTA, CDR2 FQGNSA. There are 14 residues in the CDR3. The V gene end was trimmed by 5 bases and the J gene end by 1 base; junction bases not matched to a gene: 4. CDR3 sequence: CASSTRQGNTEAFF. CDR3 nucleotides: TGTGCCAGCAGCACCCGACAGGGGAACACTGAAGCTTTCTTT. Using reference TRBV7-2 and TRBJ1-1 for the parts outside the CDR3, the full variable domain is GAGVSQSPSNKVTEKGKDVELRCDPISGHTALYWYRQSLGQGLEFLIYFQGNSAPDKSGLPSDRFSAERTGGSVSTLTIQRTQQEDSAVYLCASSTRQGNTEAFFGQGTRLTVV.

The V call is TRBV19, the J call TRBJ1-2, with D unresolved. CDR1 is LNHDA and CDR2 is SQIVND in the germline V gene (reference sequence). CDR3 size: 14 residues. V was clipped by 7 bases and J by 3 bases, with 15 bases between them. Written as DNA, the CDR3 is TGTGCCAGTACCCCTATGGAGGGATACTATGGCTACACCTTC. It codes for CASTPMEGYYGYTF.

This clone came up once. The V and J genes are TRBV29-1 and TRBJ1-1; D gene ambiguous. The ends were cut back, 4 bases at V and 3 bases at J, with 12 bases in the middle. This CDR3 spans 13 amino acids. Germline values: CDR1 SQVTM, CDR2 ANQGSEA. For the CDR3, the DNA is TGCAGCGTTGTACAGAGCTTTTACACTGAAGCTTTCTTT. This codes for CSVVQSFYTEAFF.

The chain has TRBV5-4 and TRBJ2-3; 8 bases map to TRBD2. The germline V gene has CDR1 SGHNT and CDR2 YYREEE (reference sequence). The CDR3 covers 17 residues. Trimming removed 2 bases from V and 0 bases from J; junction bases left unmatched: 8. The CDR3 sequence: CASSLREGGPSTDTQYF. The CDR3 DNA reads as TGTGCCAGCAGCTTACGGGAGGGAGGGCCGAGCACAGATACGCAGTATTTT.

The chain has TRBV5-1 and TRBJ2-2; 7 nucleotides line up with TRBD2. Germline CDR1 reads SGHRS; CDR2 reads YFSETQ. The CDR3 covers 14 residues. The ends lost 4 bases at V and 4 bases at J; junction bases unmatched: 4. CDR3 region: CASSRTRGTGELFF. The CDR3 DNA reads TGCGCCAGCAGCCGGACTAGGGGCACCGGGGAGCTGTTTTTT.

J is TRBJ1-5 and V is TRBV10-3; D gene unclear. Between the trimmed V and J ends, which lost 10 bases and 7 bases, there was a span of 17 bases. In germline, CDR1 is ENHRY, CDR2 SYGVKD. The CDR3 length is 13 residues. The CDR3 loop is CATEVVPGQPQHF. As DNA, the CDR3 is TGTGCCACGGAGGTCGTCCCAGGACAGCCCCAGCATTTT.

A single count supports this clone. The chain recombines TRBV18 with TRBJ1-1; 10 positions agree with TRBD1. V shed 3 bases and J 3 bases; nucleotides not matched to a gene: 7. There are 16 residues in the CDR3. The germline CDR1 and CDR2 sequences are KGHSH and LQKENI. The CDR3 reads CASSPTIGQGDTEAFF. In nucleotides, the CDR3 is TGTGCCAGCTCACCTACTATAGGACAGGGGGACACTGAAGCTTTCTTT.

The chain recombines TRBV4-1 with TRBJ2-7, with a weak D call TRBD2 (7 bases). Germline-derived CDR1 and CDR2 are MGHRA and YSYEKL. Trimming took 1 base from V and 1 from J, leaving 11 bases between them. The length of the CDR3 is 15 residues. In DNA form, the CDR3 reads TGCGCCAGCAGCCAAGGTGGGAGGGGGTCCTACGAGCAGTACTTC. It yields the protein CASSQGGRGSYEQYF.

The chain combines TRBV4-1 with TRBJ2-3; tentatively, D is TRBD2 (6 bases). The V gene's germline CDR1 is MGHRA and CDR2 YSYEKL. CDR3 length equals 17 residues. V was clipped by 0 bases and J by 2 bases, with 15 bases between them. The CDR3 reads CASSQEKGRRDTDTQYF. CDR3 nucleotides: TGCGCCAGCAGCCAAGAGAAAGGGAGGAGGGACACAGATACGCAGTATTTT.

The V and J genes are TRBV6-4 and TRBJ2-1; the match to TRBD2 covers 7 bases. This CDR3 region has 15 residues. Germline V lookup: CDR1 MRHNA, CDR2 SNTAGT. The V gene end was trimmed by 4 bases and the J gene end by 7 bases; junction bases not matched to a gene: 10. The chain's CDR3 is CASSGPMGGRNEQFF. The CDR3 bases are TGTGCCAGCAGTGGCCCGATGGGAGGGAGAAATGAGCAGTTCTTC.

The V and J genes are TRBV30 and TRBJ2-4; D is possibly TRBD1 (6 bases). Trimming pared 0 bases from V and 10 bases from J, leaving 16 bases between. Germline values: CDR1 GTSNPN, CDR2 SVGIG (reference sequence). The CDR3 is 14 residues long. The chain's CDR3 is CAWSVSRGIGIQYF. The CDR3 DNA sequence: TGTGCCTGGAGTGTGAGCAGGGGAATTGGAATTCAGTACTTC.

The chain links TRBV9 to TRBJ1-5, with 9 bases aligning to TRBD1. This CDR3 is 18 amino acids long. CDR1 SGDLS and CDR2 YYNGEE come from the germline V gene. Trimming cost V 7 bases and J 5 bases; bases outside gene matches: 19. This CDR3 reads CASGMKGNRGRFDQPQHF. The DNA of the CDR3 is TGTGCCAGCGGCATGAAAGGTAACAGGGGGCGATTTGATCAGCCCCAGCATTTT.

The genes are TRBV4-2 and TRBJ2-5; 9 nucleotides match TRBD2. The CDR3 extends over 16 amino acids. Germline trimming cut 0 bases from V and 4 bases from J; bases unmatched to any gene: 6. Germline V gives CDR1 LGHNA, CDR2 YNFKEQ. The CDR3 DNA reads TGTGCCAGCAGCCAAGATGGTACAGCGGGAGGAGAGACCCAGTACTTC. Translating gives CASSQDGTAGGETQYF.

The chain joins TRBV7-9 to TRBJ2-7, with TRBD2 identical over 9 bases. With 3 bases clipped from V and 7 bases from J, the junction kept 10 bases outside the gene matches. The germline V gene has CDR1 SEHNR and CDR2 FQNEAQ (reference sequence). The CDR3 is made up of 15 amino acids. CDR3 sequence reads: CASSLAGGPWVEQYF. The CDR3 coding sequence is TGTGCCAGCAGCTTGGCGGGAGGGCCTTGGGTAGAGCAGTACTTC.

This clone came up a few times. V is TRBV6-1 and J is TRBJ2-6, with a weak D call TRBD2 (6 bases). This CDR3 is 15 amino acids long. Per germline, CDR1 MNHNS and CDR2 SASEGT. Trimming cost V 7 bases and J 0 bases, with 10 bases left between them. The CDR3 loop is CASNGGSSGANVLTF. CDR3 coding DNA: TGTGCCAGCAACGGGGGAAGCTCTGGGGCCAACGTCCTGACTTTC.

Here the CDR3 DNA reads TGCGCCAGCAGCCTAGAAGGGAGAGCTGAAGCTTTCTTT. It codes for CASSLEGRAEAFF. The chain joins TRBV5-1 to TRBJ1-1; D call uncertain. The CDR3 has 13 residues. The germline V gene encodes CDR1 SGHRS and CDR2 YFSETQ. V shed 4 bases and J shed 6 bases, with 13 bases lying between them. Full variable domain (outside the CDR3, taken from reference TRBV5-1 and TRBJ1-1): KAGVTQTPRYLIKTRGQQVTLSCSPISGHRSVSWYQQTPGQGLQFLFEYFSETQRNKGNFPGRFSGRQFSNSRSEMNVSTLELGDSALYLCASSLEGRAEAFFGQGTRLTVV.

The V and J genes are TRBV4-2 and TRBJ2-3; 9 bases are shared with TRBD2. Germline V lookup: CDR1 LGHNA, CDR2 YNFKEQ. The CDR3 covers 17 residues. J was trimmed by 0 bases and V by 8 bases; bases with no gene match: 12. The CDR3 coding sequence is TGTGCCAGCTCCGGGGGCGGGAGGGCCACTAGCACAGATACGCAGTATTTT. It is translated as CASSGGGRATSTDTQYF.

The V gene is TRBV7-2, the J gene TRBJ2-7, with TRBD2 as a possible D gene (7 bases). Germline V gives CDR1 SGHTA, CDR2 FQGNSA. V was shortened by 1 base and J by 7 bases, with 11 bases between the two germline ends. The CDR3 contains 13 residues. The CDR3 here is CASSLEGGREQYF. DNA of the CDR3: TGTGCCAGCAGCTTAGAGGGGGGGCGGGAGCAGTACTTC.

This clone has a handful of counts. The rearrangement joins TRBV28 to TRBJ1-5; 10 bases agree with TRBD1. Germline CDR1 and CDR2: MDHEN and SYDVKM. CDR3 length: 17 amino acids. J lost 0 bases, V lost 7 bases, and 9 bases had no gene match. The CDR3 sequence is CASIPAGTGVSNQPQHF. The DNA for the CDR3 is TGTGCCAGCATCCCGGCCGGGACAGGGGTTAGCAATCAGCCCCAGCATTTT.

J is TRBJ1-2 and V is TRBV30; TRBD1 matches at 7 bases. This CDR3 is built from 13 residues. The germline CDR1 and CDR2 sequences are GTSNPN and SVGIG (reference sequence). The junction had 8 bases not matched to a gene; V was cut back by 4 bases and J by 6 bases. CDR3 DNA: TGTGCCTGGATGAGGGAACAGGGGAATGGCTACACCTTC. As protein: CAWMREQGNGYTF.

CDR3 loop: CASSVGLAAYTDTQYF. CDR3 bases: TGTGCCAGCAGCGTAGGATTAGCGGCTTACACAGATACGCAGTATTTT. V is TRBV9 and J is TRBJ2-3, with D possibly TRBD2 on 6 matching bases. CDR1 is SGDLS and CDR2 is YYNGEE in the germline V gene. Deletions cut 0 bases from V and 2 bases from J, with 13 bases between. The CDR3 is 16 amino acids.

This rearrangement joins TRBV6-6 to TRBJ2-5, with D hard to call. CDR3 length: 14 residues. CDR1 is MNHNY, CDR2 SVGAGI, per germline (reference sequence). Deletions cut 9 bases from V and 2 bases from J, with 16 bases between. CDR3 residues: CASKANPQQETQYF. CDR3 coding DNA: TGTGCCAGTAAAGCGAATCCCCAACAAGAGACCCAGTACTTC.

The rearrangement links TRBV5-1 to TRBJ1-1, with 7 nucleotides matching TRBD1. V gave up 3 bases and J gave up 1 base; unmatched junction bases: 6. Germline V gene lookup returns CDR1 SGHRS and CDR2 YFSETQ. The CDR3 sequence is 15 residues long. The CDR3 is CASSSQGTRNTEAFF. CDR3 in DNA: TGCGCCAGCAGCTCACAGGGGACAAGGAACACTGAAGCTTTCTTT.

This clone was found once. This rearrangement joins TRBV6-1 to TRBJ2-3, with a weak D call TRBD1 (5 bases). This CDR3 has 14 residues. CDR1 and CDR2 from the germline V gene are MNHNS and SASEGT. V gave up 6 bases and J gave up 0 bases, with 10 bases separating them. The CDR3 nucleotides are TGTGCCAGCAGAGACAGCCTAAGCACAGATACGCAGTATTTT. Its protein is CASRDSLSTDTQYF.

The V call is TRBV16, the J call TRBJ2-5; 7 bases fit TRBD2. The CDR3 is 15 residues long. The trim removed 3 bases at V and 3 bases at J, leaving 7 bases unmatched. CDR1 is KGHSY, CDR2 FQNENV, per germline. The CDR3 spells CASSHRGGSKETQYF. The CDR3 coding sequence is TGTGCCAGCAGCCATAGAGGCGGGAGTAAAGAGACCCAGTACTTC. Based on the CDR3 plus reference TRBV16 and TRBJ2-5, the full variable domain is GEEVAQTPKHLVRGEGQKAKLYCAPIKGHSYVFWYQQVLKNEFKFLISFQNENVFDETGMPKERFSAKCLPNSPCSLEIQATKLEDSAVYFCASSHRGGSKETQYFGPGTRLLVL.

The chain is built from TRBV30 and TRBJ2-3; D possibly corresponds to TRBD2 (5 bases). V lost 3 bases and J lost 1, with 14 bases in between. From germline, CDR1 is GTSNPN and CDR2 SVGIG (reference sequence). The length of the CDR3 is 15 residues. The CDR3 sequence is CAWSPGSLGTDTQYF. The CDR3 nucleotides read TGTGCCTGGAGCCCGGGATCTCTAGGCACAGATACGCAGTATTTT.

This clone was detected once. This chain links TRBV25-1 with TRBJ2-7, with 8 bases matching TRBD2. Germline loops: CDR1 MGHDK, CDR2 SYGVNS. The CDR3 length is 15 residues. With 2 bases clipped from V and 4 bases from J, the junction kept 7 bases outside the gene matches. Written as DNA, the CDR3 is TGTGCCAGCAGTGAACCCAGCGGGAGAGGGTACGAGCAGTACTTC. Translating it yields CASSEPSGRGYEQYF.

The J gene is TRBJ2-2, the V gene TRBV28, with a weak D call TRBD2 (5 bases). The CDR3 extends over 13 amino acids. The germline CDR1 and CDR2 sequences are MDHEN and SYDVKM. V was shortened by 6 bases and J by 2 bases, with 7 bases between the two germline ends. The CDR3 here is CASRDFNTGELFF. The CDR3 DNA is TGTGCCAGCAGGGACTTTAACACCGGGGAGCTGTTTTTT.